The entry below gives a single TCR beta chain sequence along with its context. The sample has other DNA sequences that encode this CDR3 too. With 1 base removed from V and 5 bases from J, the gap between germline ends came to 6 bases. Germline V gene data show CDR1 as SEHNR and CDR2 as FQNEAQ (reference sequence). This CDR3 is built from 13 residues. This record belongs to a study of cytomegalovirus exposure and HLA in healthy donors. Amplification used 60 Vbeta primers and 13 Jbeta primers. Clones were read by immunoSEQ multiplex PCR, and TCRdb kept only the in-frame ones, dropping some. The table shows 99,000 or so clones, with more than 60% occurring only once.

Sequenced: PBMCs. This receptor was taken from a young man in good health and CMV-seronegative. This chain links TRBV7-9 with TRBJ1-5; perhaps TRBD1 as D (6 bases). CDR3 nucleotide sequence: TGTGCCAGCAGCTTAGAGGGGGATCAGCCCCAGCATTTT. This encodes CASSLEGDQPQHF.